The sequence of this T cell receptor beta chain was determined in a study of T cell changes during pregnancy in multiple sclerosis. The germline V gene encodes CDR1 SGDLS and CDR2 YYNGEE. J was trimmed by 8 bases and V by 0 bases; bases with no gene match: 2. This CDR3 contains 13 residues. Only one count was recorded for this clone. The table came from immunoSEQ multiplex PCR; TCRdb's copy has only in-frame clones and leaves some out. The table has 35,000 to 45,000 clones, around nine tenths seen once; the top ten hold roughly 4%. This receptor was identified in a female donor with multiple sclerosis, enrolled in a pregnancy study. The chain uses TRBV9 and TRBJ1-2, with 9 bases aligning to TRBD1. Sequenced material: CD8+ T cells from peripheral blood mononuclear cells, taken in the first trimester of pregnancy. The CDR3 sequence: CASSVGGTGGYTF. The DNA for the CDR3 is TGTGCCAGCAGCGTAGGGGGGACAGGGGGCTACACCTTC. The entire variable domain, with the rest obtained from reference TRBV9 and TRBJ1-2, is as follows: DSGVTQTPKHLITATGQRVTLRCSPRSGDLSVYWYQQSLDQGLQFLIQYYNGEERAKGNILERFSAQQFPDLHSELNLSSLELGDSALYFCASSVGGTGGYTFGSGTRLTVV.